These 10 T cell receptor beta chains originate from one sample sequenced in a study of cytomegalovirus exposure and HLA in healthy donors. PCR used 60 Vbeta primers and 13 Jbeta primers. Here immunoSEQ multiplex PCR was the method, and the copy in TCRdb shows in-frame clones only, minus some. The sample includes around 130,000 clones, approximately 80% seen only once; the top ten take roughly 1.5%. Source material: PBMCs. All receptors derive from a woman in her late teens or twenties in good health and CMV-seronegative.

This clone has only one observation. This chain links TRBV9 with TRBJ1-1; TRBD1 aligns across 7 bases. This CDR3 has 14 residues. Germline lookup yields CDR1 SGDLS and CDR2 YYNGEE. The junction had 1 base not matched to a gene; V was cut back by 0 bases and J by 2 bases. CDR3: CASSVDRGNTEAFF. CDR3 nucleotides: TGTGCCAGCAGCGTAGACAGGGGAAACACTGAAGCTTTCTTT.

On this clone itself: An end of the junction does not agree with germline; a read error may underlie this. The chain joins TRBV20-1 to TRBJ2-7; D remains unclear. The CDR3 is made up of 8 amino acids. The germline V gene encodes CDR1 DFQATT and CDR2 SNEGSKA (reference sequence). The CDR3 DNA is TGCAGTGCTAGCCCTACCCTATTC. As protein: CSASPTLF.

The rearrangement links TRBV27 to TRBJ2-6; D possibly corresponds to TRBD2 (7 bases). This CDR3 comprises 18 residues. CDR1 and CDR2 from the germline V gene are MNHEY and SMNVEV (reference sequence). The V and J ends lost 3 bases and 1 base respectively, with 16 bases between them. The CDR3 here is CASSFAGARSSGANVLTF. Written as DNA, the CDR3 is TGTGCCAGCAGTTTCGCGGGGGCGCGGAGTTCTGGGGCCAACGTCCTGACTTTC.

This clone was seen once. V gene TRBV19 combines with J gene TRBJ2-7; D not resolved. This CDR3 contains 14 residues. Per germline, CDR1 LNHDA and CDR2 SQIVND (reference sequence). Deletions cut 3 bases from V and 5 bases from J, with 14 bases between. Here the CDR3 DNA reads TGTGCCAGTAGTATGATCCGAGCGTCGGACGAGCAGTACTTC. It specifies CASSMIRASDEQYF. The whole variable domain, filled in from reference TRBV19 and TRBJ2-7, reads DGGITQSPKYLFRKEGQNVTLSCEQNLNHDAMYWYRQDPGQGLRLIYYSQIVNDFQKGDIAEGYSVSREKKESFPLTVTSAQKNPTAFYLCASSMIRASDEQYFGPGTRLTVT.

The chain uses TRBV30 and TRBJ1-1, with unresolved D. Trimming took off 0 bases at V and 10 bases at J, with 12 bases between the two ends. This CDR3 has 12 amino acids. The germline V gene encodes CDR1 GTSNPN and CDR2 SVGIG (reference sequence). The CDR3 sequence: CAWSVLRAGAFF. DNA of the CDR3: TGTGCCTGGAGTGTTCTAAGGGCGGGAGCTTTCTTT.

The V and J genes are TRBV2 and TRBJ2-1; tentative D call: TRBD1 (6 bases). The CDR3 consists of 13 residues. The ends were cut back, 6 bases at V and 6 bases at J, with 12 bases in the middle. Germline V gene lookup returns CDR1 SNHLY and CDR2 FYNNEI. CDR3 residues: CASRKEGGNEQFF. As DNA, the CDR3 is TGTGCCAGCAGGAAGGAAGGGGGCAATGAGCAGTTCTTC.

This clone appeared a few times. The chain joins TRBV6-1 to TRBJ1-3; tentative D call: TRBD1 (5 bases). The V gene's germline CDR1 is MNHNS and CDR2 SASEGT. The CDR3 loop spans 13 amino acids. V lost 5 bases and J lost 4, with 9 bases in between. The CDR3 loop is CASSMGLGNTIYF. The CDR3 DNA sequence: TGTGCCAGCAGTATGGGACTGGGAAACACCATATATTTT.

The table lists this clone with a count of one. The chain combines TRBV5-1 with TRBJ2-7; 9 bases match TRBD2. After removal of 4 bases from V and 6 bases from J, the junction contained 14 bases not matched to a gene. The length of the CDR3 is 16 residues. Germline V gene data show CDR1 as SGHRS and CDR2 as YFSETQ. CDR3 protein: CASSPRGGLAIGEQYF. The DNA for the CDR3 is TGCGCCAGCAGCCCGAGGGGAGGACTAGCGATAGGCGAGCAGTACTTC.

The rearrangement joins TRBV30 to TRBJ1-5; D remains ambiguous. The V and J ends lost 4 bases and 4 bases respectively, with 17 bases between them. Germline V gives CDR1 GTSNPN, CDR2 SVGIG (reference sequence). This CDR3 comprises 15 residues. CDR3 in amino acids: CAWTPYQRSNQPQHF. The CDR3 DNA follows: TGTGCCTGGACCCCTTATCAGAGGTCAAATCAGCCCCAGCATTTT.

The J gene is TRBJ2-1, the V gene TRBV15, with 9 bases lining up with TRBD1. Germline V lookup: CDR1 LNHNV, CDR2 YYDKDF (reference sequence). This CDR3 has 16 residues. Germline trimming cut 3 bases from V and 5 bases from J; bases unmatched to any gene: 8. As DNA, the CDR3 is TGTGCCACCAGCAGGGGAGCGGGACAGGGCCACAATGAGCAGTTCTTC. Amino acid sequence: CATSRGAGQGHNEQFF. Full variable domain (missing parts from reference TRBV15 and TRBJ2-1): DAMVIQNPRYQVTQFGKPVTLSCSQTLNHNVMYWYQQKSSQAPKLLFHYYDKDFNNEADTPDNFQSRRPNTSFCFLDIRSPGLGDTAMYLCATSRGAGQGHNEQFFGPGTRLTVL.